This entry features one T cell receptor beta chain sequence. MiXCR, applied by TCRdb to the 5' RACE reads, yields one record per CDR3 protein. The data show a few hundred thousand distinct CDR3 sequences, 25% to 30% seen once. This sample was included in a study of T-cell memory formation after mild COVID-19. Trimming took off 1 base at V and 2 bases at J, with 2 bases between the two ends. CDR1 is SQVTM and CDR2 is ANQGSEA in the germline V gene. This CDR3 is 11 amino acids long. V gene TRBV29-1 combines with J gene TRBJ1-2; D uncertain. This TCR was sampled from an adult woman who had mild COVID-19 (a few samples of this study predate the infection). Cell type and time point are not known. Input material: PBMCs or a T cell subset sorted from them (not recorded which). The CDR3 DNA follows: TGCAGCGTTGAAGGGAACTATGGCTACACCTTC. It is translated as CSVEGNYGYTF.